Described below is a single T cell receptor (beta chain) sequence and its context. The data were obtained in a study of cytomegalovirus exposure and HLA in healthy donors. The CDR3 consists of 13 residues. Trimming stripped 8 bases from V and 4 bases from J, with 12 bases between. Per the germline V gene, CDR1 is MNHNY and CDR2 is SVGAGI (reference sequence). The PCR made use of 60 Vbeta and 13 Jbeta primers. Clones were read by immunoSEQ multiplex PCR, and TCRdb kept only the in-frame ones, dropping some. The repertoire holds approximately 110,000 clones, approximately 78% seen once, with 3.6% in the top ten.

The chain joins TRBV6-6 to TRBJ1-3; no definite D call. The sequenced sample consisted of PBMCs. This receptor was identified in a middle-aged man in good health and CMV-seronegative. Here the CDR3 reads CASLTPAGNTIYF. In DNA, the CDR3 is TGTGCCAGCTTGACACCGGCCGGAAACACCATATATTTT.